This T cell receptor beta chain was sequenced in a study of blood T cell repertoires in COVID-19. Study details: PBMCs, B-cell-depleted T cells, or T cells provided the cDNA or gDNA that made up the material.

This CDR3 has 17 amino acids. Germline V gene lookup returns CDR1 SGDLS and CDR2 YYNGEE. Trimming left V 4 bases short and J 0 bases short, with 20 bases between. Authors' processing steps: Counts of nucleated cells, estimated from reference gene primer amplification, were obtained. Libraries were prepared by immunoSEQ multiplex PCR; TCRdb keeps only in-frame clonotypes and omits some of them. D and trimming were read from the DNA, whereas the V and J calls and clone size are those reported in that table. Of 350,000 to 400,000 clones listed, over 75% are singletons. Sequencing used PBMCs or T cells enriched from blood (not recorded which). The genes are TRBV9 and TRBJ2-7; D ambiguous. The origin of this receptor is a man aged 18 to 30 who had recovered from COVID-19. In DNA form, the CDR3 reads TGTGCCAGCAGCTCCAGTTTCGGTGGTAGCTTCTCCTACGAGCAGTACTTC. It is translated as CASSSSFGGSFSYEQYF.